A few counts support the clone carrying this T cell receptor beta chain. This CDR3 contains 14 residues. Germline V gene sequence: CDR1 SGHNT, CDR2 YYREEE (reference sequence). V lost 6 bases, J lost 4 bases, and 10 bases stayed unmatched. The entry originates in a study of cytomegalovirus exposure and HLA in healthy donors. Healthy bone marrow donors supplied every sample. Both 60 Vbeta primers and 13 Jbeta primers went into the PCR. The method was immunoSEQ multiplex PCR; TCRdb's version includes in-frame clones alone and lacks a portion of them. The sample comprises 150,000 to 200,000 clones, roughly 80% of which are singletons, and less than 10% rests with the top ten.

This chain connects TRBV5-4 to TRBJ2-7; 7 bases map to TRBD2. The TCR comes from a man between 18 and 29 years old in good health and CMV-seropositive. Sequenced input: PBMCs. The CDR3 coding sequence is TGTGCCAGCAACTTTGGGGGGGGTCGATACGAGCAGTACTTC. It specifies CASNFGGGRYEQYF.